A single sample gave rise to the 19 T cell receptor beta chains below, sequenced in a study of blood T cell repertoires in COVID-19. The repertoire was sequenced with immunoSEQ multiplex PCR; TCRdb's copy has only in-frame clones and lacks some. The data contain 200,000 to 300,000 clones, 85% to 90% of them singletons. The source material was PBMCs or T cells enriched from blood (not recorded which). The source is a man aged 50-59 years who had been exposed to COVID-19.

The genes are TRBV12-5 and TRBJ1-1; unclear D gene. CDR3 length equals 13 residues. Germline CDR1 LGHNT, CDR2 FRNRAP. V was clipped by 1 base and J by 2 bases, with 5 bases between them. DNA of the CDR3: TGTGCTAGTGGTTTGGGTCTAAACACTGAAGCTTTCTTT. As protein: CASGLGLNTEAFF.

The rearrangement uses TRBV9 and TRBJ2-2; 9 bases map to TRBD1. CDR1 SGDLS and CDR2 YYNGEE come from the germline V gene. Trimming took 2 bases from V and 5 from J; bases not matched to a gene: 7. The CDR3 has 16 residues. The chain's CDR3 is CASSVLGTGWTGELFF. CDR3 bases: TGTGCCAGCAGCGTTCTGGGGACAGGGTGGACCGGGGAGCTGTTTTTT.

The chain has TRBV7-9 and TRBJ2-1; TRBD2 matches at 7 bases. V shed 5 bases and J 8 bases; nucleotides not matched to a gene: 18. CDR3 length equals 17 residues. The germline CDR1 and CDR2 sequences are SEHNR and FQNEAQ (reference sequence). The chain's CDR3 is CASSPPFAREKLHEQFF. As DNA, the CDR3 is TGTGCCAGCAGCCCTCCTTTTGCGCGGGAGAAGTTGCATGAGCAGTTCTTC.

The chain uses TRBV7-9 and TRBJ2-4; perhaps TRBD2 as D (5 bases). CDR3 length: 15 residues. Trimming took 3 bases from V and 2 from J, leaving 11 bases between them. The V gene's germline CDR1 is SEHNR and CDR2 FQNEAQ (reference sequence). CDR3 amino acids: CASSFLGSSKNIQYF. As DNA, the CDR3 is TGTGCCAGCAGCTTTCTAGGGAGTTCCAAAAACATTCAGTACTTC. Drawing the rest from reference TRBV7-9 and TRBJ2-4, the complete variable domain is DTGVSQNPRHKITKRGQNVTFRCDPISEHNRLYWYRQTLGQGPEFLTYFQNEAQLEKSRLLSDRFSAERPKGSFSTLEIQRTEQGDSAMYLCASSFLGSSKNIQYFGAGTRLSVL.

This rearrangement joins TRBV13 to TRBJ2-1; 13 bases match TRBD2. CDR1 and CDR2 (germline): PRHDT, FYEKMQ (reference sequence). This CDR3 comprises 16 residues. The V and J ends lost 5 bases and 9 bases, in that order; junction bases with no gene match: 10. The CDR3 DNA follows: TGTGCCAGCAGCGAACTCGGGACTAGCGGGACAAGTGAGCAGTTCTTC. It encodes CASSELGTSGTSEQFF.

V usage is TRBV19 and J usage is TRBJ2-4; possibly TRBD2 for D (7 bases). Germline V CDR1 and CDR2: LNHDA, SQIVND (reference sequence). The CDR3 totals 13 residues. The germline V and J ends were trimmed by 3 bases and 8 bases, with 11 bases remaining between them. Here the CDR3 reads CASSIQGRDIQYF. In nucleotides, the CDR3 is TGTGCCAGTAGTATCCAGGGGAGGGACATTCAGTACTTC. The full variable domain, with the rest looked up from reference TRBV19 and TRBJ2-4, is DGGITQSPKYLFRKEGQNVTLSCEQNLNHDAMYWYRQDPGQGLRLIYYSQIVNDFQKGDIAEGYSVSREKKESFPLTVTSAQKNPTAFYLCASSIQGRDIQYFGAGTRLSVL.

This clone has a handful of counts. This rearrangement joins TRBV27 to TRBJ1-2, with D perhaps matching TRBD1 (6 bases). The CDR3 consists of 16 residues. Trimming took off 0 bases at V and 4 bases at J, with 15 bases between the two ends. Germline lookup yields CDR1 MNHEY and CDR2 SMNVEV (reference sequence). In DNA, the CDR3 is TGTGCCAGCAGTTTATCGTTATCCGGGACACTCTATGGCTACACCTTC. Protein sequence: CASSLSLSGTLYGYTF.

The chain links TRBV6-5 to TRBJ2-3; the D gene is possibly TRBD1 (5 bases). The germline V and J ends were trimmed by 9 bases and 6 bases, with 22 bases remaining between them. This CDR3 has 15 amino acids. CDR1 and CDR2 (germline): MNHEY, SVGAGI. This CDR3 is CASSGWAGLGDTQYF. For the CDR3, the DNA is TGTGCCAGTTCCGGATGGGCAGGGTTAGGGGATACGCAGTATTTT.

The V gene is TRBV19, the J gene TRBJ2-1; D is possibly TRBD2 (7 bases). Trimming removed 3 bases at V and 6 bases at J, with 12 bases between. The CDR3 extends over 14 amino acids. Germline CDR1 LNHDA, CDR2 SQIVND (reference sequence). Written as DNA, the CDR3 is TGTGCCAGTAGTATCGCGGGGGCCCGCAATGAGCAGTTCTTC. Amino acid sequence: CASSIAGARNEQFF.

This clone was observed a few times. At the DNA level, this CDR3 is encoded by other sequences in the same sample as well. V and J are TRBV7-9 and TRBJ1-6; no firm D call. The V end was cut by 3 bases, the J end by 10 bases, with 7 bases between. Per germline, CDR1 SEHNR and CDR2 FQNEAQ (reference sequence). There are 12 residues in the CDR3. This CDR3 is CASSFPGSPLHF. The CDR3 DNA follows: TGTGCCAGCAGCTTTCCCGGGTCACCCCTCCACTTT.

The chain links TRBV30 to TRBJ2-1; 7 bases map to TRBD2. CDR3 size: 15 residues. The J segment lost 4 bases and the V segment lost 0 bases, leaving 6 bases of the junction unmatched. Germline V gene lookup returns CDR1 GTSNPN and CDR2 SVGIG (reference sequence). CDR3 coding DNA: TGTGCCTGGAGTGTACTTCTAGCGGTATACAATGAGCAGTTCTTC. This encodes CAWSVLLAVYNEQFF. The full variable domain, in which reference TRBV30 and TRBJ2-1 provide the parts outside the CDR3, is SQTIHQWPATLVQPVGSPLSLECTVEGTSNPNLYWYRQAAGRGLQLLFYSVGIGQISSEVPQNLSASRPQDRQFILSSKKLLLSDSGFYLCAWSVLLAVYNEQFFGPGTRLTVL.

This clone has a single count. V usage is TRBV10-3 and J usage is TRBJ2-7, with D perhaps matching TRBD1 (5 bases). Germline V gene sequence: CDR1 ENHRY, CDR2 SYGVKD. V lost 2 bases and J 3 bases, leaving 8 bases between the germline ends. The CDR3 runs 13 residues. For the CDR3, the DNA is TGTGCCATCAGTGAGAGACAGTTCTACGAGCAGTACTTC. This translates into CAISERQFYEQYF.

The gene calls are TRBV28 and TRBJ2-7; D is uncertain. The length of the CDR3 is 11 residues. The germline CDR1 and CDR2 sequences are MDHEN and SYDVKM. Trimming left V 4 bases short and J 2 bases short, with 3 bases between. CDR3 coding DNA: TGTGCCAGCAGTTCGGCCTACGAGCAGTACTTC. Protein sequence: CASSSAYEQYF.

J is TRBJ2-1 and V is TRBV28; D is possibly TRBD2 (5 bases). The CDR3 has 13 amino acids. V lost 1 base and J 15 bases, leaving 16 bases between the germline ends. Germline CDR1 MDHEN, CDR2 SYDVKM. CDR3 DNA: TGTGCCAGCAGTTTATTTTTTGGGAGCCAAGCGTTCTTC. It encodes CASSLFFGSQAFF.

The DNA of the CDR3 is TGTGCCAGCAGTTACGAAGGGAGAATAGAGACCCAGTACTTC. It translates to CASSYEGRIETQYF. This chain connects TRBV6-5 to TRBJ2-5; maybe TRBD2 (5 bases). The V end lost 2 bases, the J end lost 4 bases, and 11 bases lay between the germline ends. Germline V lookup: CDR1 MNHEY, CDR2 SVGAGI. The CDR3 totals 14 residues.

The V and J genes are TRBV6-1 and TRBJ1-5; D remains ambiguous. The CDR3 extends over 14 amino acids. Trimming left V 1 base short and J 7 bases short, with 11 bases between. CDR1 MNHNS and CDR2 SASEGT come from the germline V gene. DNA of the CDR3: TGTGCCAGCAGTGAAGTTGGAGGGTGGCAGCCCCAGCATTTT. Translation: CASSEVGGWQPQHF.

This rearrangement joins TRBV10-2 to TRBJ1-2; D is perhaps TRBD1 (5 bases). CDR3 length: 14 residues. V lost 0 bases and J lost 4, with 9 bases in between. Germline CDR1 WSHSY, CDR2 SAAADI. The CDR3 loop reads CASSESQGFYGYTF. CDR3 coding DNA: TGCGCCAGCAGTGAGTCGCAGGGCTTCTATGGCTACACCTTC.

V is TRBV12-3 or TRBV12-4 and J is TRBJ2-1; tentatively, D is TRBD2 (5 bases). The CDR3 covers 12 residues. V lost 8 bases and J lost 7, with 12 bases in between. CDR3 residues: CASSSWRNEQFF. The CDR3 DNA reads as TGTGCCAGCTCCAGTTGGAGGAATGAGCAGTTCTTC.

This clone was observed a single time. This sequence joins TRBV9 and TRBJ2-1; the match to TRBD2 covers 14 bases. The junction had 5 bases not matched to a gene; V was cut back by 7 bases and J by 5 bases. Germline CDR1 SGDLS, CDR2 YYNGEE. The CDR3 contains 15 residues. The CDR3 bases are TGTGCCAGCGGACGACTAGCGGGGGGGCACAATGAGCAGTTCTTC. It is translated as CASGRLAGGHNEQFF.